This record looks at one TCR beta chain sequence and its context. Its antigen is unidentified. TCRdb redid the calling of the PCR reads with MiXCR, one entry per CDR3 protein. The sample carries about 20,000 distinct CDR3 sequences, about 60% recorded once. The CDR3 totals 13 residues. Germline CDR1 reads SGHTA; CDR2 reads FQGNSA. The V end lost 2 bases, the J end lost 5 bases, and 6 bases lay between the germline ends. This entry is derived from a study of vaccination and CD4 T cells after COVID-19. In the study overall: There were six male and four female convalescents, and two of them were Hispanic. Whole-study findings and limits: Data came from relatively few convalescent patients and lacked early post-infection timepoints.

The origin of this receptor is a human donor who had recovered from COVID-19. The source was CD4+ T cells from blood, collected before SARS-CoV-2 vaccination. V gene TRBV7-2 combines with J gene TRBJ2-2; D is unclear. The CDR3 sequence: CASSLQTTGELFF. Written as DNA, the CDR3 is TGTGCCAGCAGCTTACAGACAACCGGGGAGCTGTTTTTT.